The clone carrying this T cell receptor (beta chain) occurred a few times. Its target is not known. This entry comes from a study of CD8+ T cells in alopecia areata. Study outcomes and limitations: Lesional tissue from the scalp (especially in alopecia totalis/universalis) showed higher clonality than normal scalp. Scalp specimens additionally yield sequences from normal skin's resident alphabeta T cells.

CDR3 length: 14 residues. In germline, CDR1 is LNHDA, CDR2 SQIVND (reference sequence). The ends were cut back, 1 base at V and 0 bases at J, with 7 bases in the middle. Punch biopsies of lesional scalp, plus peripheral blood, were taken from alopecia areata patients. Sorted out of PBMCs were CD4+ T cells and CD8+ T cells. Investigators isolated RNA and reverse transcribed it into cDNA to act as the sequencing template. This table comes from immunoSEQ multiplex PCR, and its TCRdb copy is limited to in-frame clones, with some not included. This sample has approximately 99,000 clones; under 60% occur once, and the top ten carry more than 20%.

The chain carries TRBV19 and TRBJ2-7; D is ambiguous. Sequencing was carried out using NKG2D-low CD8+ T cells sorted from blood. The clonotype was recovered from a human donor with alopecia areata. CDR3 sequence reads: CASSIVVSSYEQYF. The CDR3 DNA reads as TGTGCCAGTAGTATAGTGGTGAGCTCCTACGAGCAGTACTTC.